This T cell receptor (beta chain) was sequenced during a study of T-cell reconstitution after alpha-beta-depleted transplantation in children. A library of TCRbeta sequences, prepared with unique molecular identifiers, was generated. One entry per CDR3 protein results from TCRdb running MiXCR on the PCR reads. Here the sample spans about 420,000 distinct CDR3 sequences, roughly a tenth being singletons. This clonotype was counted between two and nine times. The sequence derives from a human donor who donated a stem cell graft to a child with acute myeloid leukemia. Sequenced material: PBMCs from the stem cell graft donor, taken from the stem cell graft.

The CDR3 nucleotides read TGTGCCAGCAGCCGGGGACAGCCGAACACTGAAGCTTTCTTT. This encodes CASSRGQPNTEAFF. The rearrangement joins TRBV11-2 to TRBJ1-1; 7 bases agree with TRBD1. The CDR3 is 14 amino acids. Losses at the gene ends were 5 bases for V and 1 base for J; bases not matched to a gene: 4. The V gene's germline CDR1 is SGHAT and CDR2 FQNNGV.